The 22 T cell receptor beta chains given below trace back to one sample, sequenced in a study of blood T cells in healthy people across ages. Next came a second PCR, run for roughly 7 to 12 cycles, which used a sample-barcoded 5' primer along with a J-beta primer mix. TCRdb passed the 5' RACE reads through MiXCR, listing each CDR3 protein once. Of 1.5 million or so distinct CDR3 sequences in the sample, around 39% were seen once. Sequences were obtained from blood. Every receptor here comes from a woman younger than 35 in good health.

The chain carries TRBV29-1 and TRBJ1-1, with 9 nucleotides matching TRBD1. With V trimmed by 6 bases and J by 3 bases, 2 bases remained unmatched. CDR1 is SQVTM, CDR2 ANQGSEA, per germline. The CDR3 is made up of 12 amino acids. The CDR3 DNA follows: TGCAGCGTCTGGACAGGGGACACTGAAGCTTTCTTT. It yields the protein CSVWTGDTEAFF.

J is TRBJ2-5 and V is TRBV12-3 or TRBV12-4, with a weak D call TRBD1 (5 bases). The CDR3 contains 16 residues. The V and J ends lost 5 bases and 0 bases respectively, with 16 bases between them. The CDR3 nucleotides are TGTGCCAGCAGTCCACTCCCGACAGAATACCAAGAGACCCAGTACTTC. Protein product: CASSPLPTEYQETQYF.

This clonotype was observed once. One end of the junction is discordant with germline, which a read error may explain. V usage is TRBV4-1 and J usage is TRBJ2-3; D may be TRBD1 or TRBD2 (5 bases each). From germline, CDR1 is MGHRA and CDR2 YSYEKL. This CDR3 contains 18 residues. CDR3 residues: CASSPSSFGAGSTDAQYF. The CDR3 nucleotides are TGCGCCAGCAGCCCAAGCAGTTTTGGGGCAGGGAGCACAGATGCGCAGTATTTT.

The chain has TRBV7-8 and TRBJ2-5; the match to TRBD2 covers 7 bases. Germline CDR1 reads SGHVS; CDR2 reads FQNEAQ. The V and J ends lost 1 base and 4 bases, in that order; junction bases with no gene match: 3. This CDR3 spans 14 amino acids. The CDR3 protein is CASSLEIAGETQYF. The CDR3 DNA sequence: TGTGCCAGCAGCTTAGAGATAGCGGGAGAGACCCAGTACTTC.

This clonotype was recorded a few times. The chain recombines TRBV6-2 or TRBV6-3 with TRBJ2-7, with D uncertain. The V end was cut by 4 bases, the J end by 0 bases, with 13 bases between. From germline, CDR1 is MNHEY and CDR2 SVGEGT. The CDR3 runs to 15 residues. The CDR3 DNA sequence: TGTGCCAGCAGTTCTTATCTGGGCACCTCCTACGAGCAGTACTTC. This gives the protein CASSSYLGTSYEQYF.

This clonotype was found once. V usage is TRBV2 and J usage is TRBJ2-4, with a possible D match to TRBD2 (5 bases). The DNA end favors TRBJ2-7, so the J call may be wrong. There are 15 residues in the CDR3. Germline CDR1 and CDR2: SNHLY and FYNNEI. CDR3 loop: CASGGPNGVIYEQYF. DNA of the CDR3: TGTGCCAGCGGCGGGCCTAACGGAGTAATATACGAGCAGTACTTC.

Ten or more counts support this clonotype. The rearrangement links TRBV27 to TRBJ1-1; D might be TRBD1 (5 bases). This CDR3 spans 13 amino acids. In germline, CDR1 is MNHEY, CDR2 SMNVEV (reference sequence). With 6 bases removed from V and 4 bases from J, the gap between germline ends came to 12 bases. The CDR3 region has the DNA TGTGCCAGCAGCTTAGGGGTGGGCACTGAAGCTTTCTTT. This encodes CASSLGVGTEAFF.

This clonotype was picked up a small number of times. This sequence joins TRBV20-1 and TRBJ2-7; TRBD1 aligns across 7 bases. The length of the CDR3 is 15 residues. Germline CDR1 is DFQATT and CDR2 is SNEGSKA (reference sequence). CDR3 region: CSSRPTLGTAYEQYF. The CDR3 DNA reads TGCAGCTCTAGACCAACCCTCGGGACAGCTTACGAGCAGTACTTC.

The V and J genes are TRBV6-5 and TRBJ1-1, with no clear D. V was clipped by 3 bases and J by 1 base, with 12 bases between them. Germline-derived CDR1 and CDR2 are MNHEY and SVGAGI. The CDR3 is made up of 15 amino acids. CDR3 protein: CASSYLAAQNTEAFF. CDR3 coding DNA: TGTGCCAGCAGTTATTTGGCAGCACAGAACACTGAAGCTTTCTTT.

CDR3 loop: CSARGIDSYNEQFF. The CDR3 DNA follows: TGCAGTGCTAGAGGGATCGATTCCTACAATGAGCAGTTCTTC. The chain employs TRBV20-1 and TRBJ2-1; no firm D call. Per germline, CDR1 DFQATT and CDR2 SNEGSKA (reference sequence). The CDR3 runs to 14 residues. Trimming removed 1 base from V and 1 base from J, with 8 bases in between.

This clonotype came up a few times. CDR3 protein: CSVARAGTTEAFF. CDR3 DNA sequence: TGCAGCGTTGCCCGGGCAGGGACGACTGAAGCTTTCTTT. The genes are TRBV29-1 and TRBJ1-1; perhaps TRBD1 as D (5 bases). The V end was cut by 4 bases, the J end by 5 bases, with 14 bases between. Germline V gives CDR1 SQVTM, CDR2 ANQGSEA. CDR3 length equals 13 residues.

In its sample, this clonotype was seen a few times. The genes are TRBV4-1 and TRBJ2-5; possible D gene TRBD1, 6 bases. V gave up 0 bases and J gave up 12 bases, with 8 bases separating them. The CDR3 length is 11 residues. Germline V gives CDR1 MGHRA, CDR2 YSYEKL. The CDR3 spells CASSQDRGEYF. CDR3 nucleotide sequence: TGCGCCAGCAGCCAAGACAGGGGAGAGTACTTC.

There are a few counts of this clonotype. The V call is TRBV7-9, the J call TRBJ2-5; tentative D call: TRBD1 (5 bases). The CDR3 extends over 15 amino acids. The germline V gene has CDR1 SEHNR and CDR2 FQNEAQ (reference sequence). The V end lost 1 base, the J end lost 1 base, and 10 bases lay between the germline ends. The CDR3 nucleotides are TGTGCCAGCAGCTTAGGGATCGACAGCCAAGAGACCCAGTACTTC. Translation gives CASSLGIDSQETQYF.

This clonotype was seen just once. The genes are TRBV20-1 and TRBJ2-3; a possible D gene is TRBD1 (5 bases). Trimming left V 6 bases short and J 2 bases short, with 15 bases between. The CDR3 runs to 14 residues. Germline CDR1 reads DFQATT; CDR2 reads SNEGSKA (reference sequence). This CDR3 is CSAIEKGNTDTQYF. CDR3 nucleotides: TGCAGTGCGATCGAAAAGGGGAACACAGATACGCAGTATTTT.

CDR3 sequence reads: CASSPGGVQGGYEQYF. The CDR3 DNA is TGTGCCAGCTCGCCAGGGGGGGTCCAGGGAGGCTACGAGCAGTACTTC. J is TRBJ2-5 and V is TRBV28; D is perhaps TRBD1 or TRBD2 (7 bases each). The assigned J gene may be wrong: the sequence end matches TRBJ2-7 better. The CDR3 spans 16 residues. In germline, CDR1 is MDHEN, CDR2 SYDVKM.

This clonotype has just a few counts. V and J are TRBV4-1 and TRBJ1-2; the match to TRBD1 covers 8 bases. V gave up 0 bases and J gave up 5 bases; unmatched junction bases: 11. The V gene's germline CDR1 is MGHRA and CDR2 YSYEKL. The CDR3 is 17 residues long. The CDR3 sequence is CASSQEGAGGHLYGYTF. The CDR3 DNA reads TGCGCCAGCAGCCAAGAGGGGGCAGGGGGCCACCTTTATGGCTACACCTTC.

The genes are TRBV18 and TRBJ2-1; no firm D call. Germline CDR1 and CDR2: KGHSH and LQKENI. Trimming stripped 1 base from V and 6 bases from J, with 10 bases between. The CDR3 is 14 residues long. The CDR3 protein is CASSPQVDRNEQFF. The CDR3 nucleotides are TGTGCCAGCTCACCACAGGTAGATCGCAATGAGCAGTTCTTC.

With respect to this clonotype: One end of the junction fails to match germline, which may point to a read error. The chain carries TRBV12-3 or TRBV12-4 and TRBJ2-3, with D unresolved. The CDR3 loop spans 13 amino acids. CDR3 DNA: TGTGCCATCAGTCTGCGTCCCACAGATACGCAGTATTTT. Translating it yields CAISLRPTDTQYF.

The rearrangement uses TRBV6-5 and TRBJ1-6; D perhaps matches TRBD1 (5 bases). The CDR3 totals 21 residues. Germline CDR1 reads MNHEY; CDR2 reads SVGAGI. The V end lost 3 bases, the J end lost 0 bases, and 24 bases lay between the germline ends. The CDR3 is CASSYRGIRINPSSYNSPLHF. CDR3 sequence (DNA): TGTGCCAGCAGTTATAGGGGAATCAGGATTAATCCTAGCTCCTATAATTCACCCCTCCACTTT.

V is TRBV14 and J is TRBJ2-1, with D possibly being TRBD2 (6 bases). V lost 0 bases to trimming and J lost 4 bases, with 13 bases between them. The CDR3 covers 16 residues. From germline, CDR1 is SGHDN and CDR2 FVKESK. The CDR3 DNA reads as TGTGCCAGCAGCCAAGATGTAAGGCTAGCGTACAATGAGCAGTTCTTC. Amino acids: CASSQDVRLAYNEQFF. The entire variable domain, with the rest obtained from reference TRBV14 and TRBJ2-1, is as follows: EAGVTQFPSHSVIEKGQTVTLRCDPISGHDNLYWYRRVMGKEIKFLLHFVKESKQDESGMPNNRFLAERTGGTYSTLKVQPAELEDSGVYFCASSQDVRLAYNEQFFGPGTRLTVL.

This clonotype has only a few counts. V usage is TRBV6-5 and J usage is TRBJ1-1, with TRBD1 as a possible D gene (6 bases). V lost 11 bases, J lost 5 bases, and 15 bases lay in between. The CDR3 is made up of 12 amino acids. CDR1 and CDR2 (germline): MNHEY, SVGAGI. The CDR3: CAVGGRMTEAFF. The CDR3 coding sequence is TGTGCCGTTGGGGGCAGGATGACTGAAGCTTTCTTT.

The J gene is TRBJ1-1, the V gene TRBV3-1; 9 bases map to TRBD1. Germline V CDR1 and CDR2: LGHDT, YNNKEL (reference sequence). V was pared by 0 bases and J by 8 bases, with 1 base of the junction left unmatched. The length of the CDR3 is 13 residues. CDR3 nucleotide sequence: TGTGCCAGCAGCCAAGATGGGACAGGGGAAGCTTTCTTT. This codes for CASSQDGTGEAFF.